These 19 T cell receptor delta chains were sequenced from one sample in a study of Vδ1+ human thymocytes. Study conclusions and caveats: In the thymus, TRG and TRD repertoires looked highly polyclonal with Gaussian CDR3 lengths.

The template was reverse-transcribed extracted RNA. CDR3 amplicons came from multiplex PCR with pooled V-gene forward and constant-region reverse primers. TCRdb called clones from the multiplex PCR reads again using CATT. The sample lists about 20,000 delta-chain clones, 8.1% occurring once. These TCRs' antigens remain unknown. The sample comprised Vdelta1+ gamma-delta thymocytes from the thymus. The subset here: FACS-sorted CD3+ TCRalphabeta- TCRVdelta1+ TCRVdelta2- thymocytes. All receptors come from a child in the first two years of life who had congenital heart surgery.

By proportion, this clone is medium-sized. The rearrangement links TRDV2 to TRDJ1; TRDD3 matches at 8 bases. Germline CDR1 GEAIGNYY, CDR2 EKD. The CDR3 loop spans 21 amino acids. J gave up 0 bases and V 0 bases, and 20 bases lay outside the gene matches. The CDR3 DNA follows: TGTGCCTGTGACACCTGGCCTTCGAGGCTGTCTGGGGGACATTACACCGATAAACTCATCTTT. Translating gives CACDTWPSRLSGGHYTDKLIF.

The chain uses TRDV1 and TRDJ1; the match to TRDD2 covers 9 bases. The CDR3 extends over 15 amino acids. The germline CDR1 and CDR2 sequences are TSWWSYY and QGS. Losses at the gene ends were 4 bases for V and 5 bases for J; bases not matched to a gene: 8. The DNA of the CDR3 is TGTGCTCTTGGGGGGGCCTTCCTACCGTCGGATAAACTCATCTTT. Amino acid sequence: CALGGAFLPSDKLIF.

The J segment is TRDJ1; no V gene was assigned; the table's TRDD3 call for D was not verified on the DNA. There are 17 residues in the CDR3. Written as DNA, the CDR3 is TGTGCTCTTGGGGATTGTCTGGGGGATACGCCCGCCGATAAACTCATCTTT. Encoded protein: CALGDCLGDTPADKLIF.

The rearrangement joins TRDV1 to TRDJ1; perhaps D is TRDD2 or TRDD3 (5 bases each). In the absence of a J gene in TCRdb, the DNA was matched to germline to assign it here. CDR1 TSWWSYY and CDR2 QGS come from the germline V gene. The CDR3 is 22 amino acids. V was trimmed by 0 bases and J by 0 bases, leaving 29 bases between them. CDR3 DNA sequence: TGTGCTCTTGGGGAACTTACAGGCCTAGTCCTATGGGGCTCCGCATACACCGATAAACTCATCTTT. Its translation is CALGELTGLVLWGSAYTDKLIF.

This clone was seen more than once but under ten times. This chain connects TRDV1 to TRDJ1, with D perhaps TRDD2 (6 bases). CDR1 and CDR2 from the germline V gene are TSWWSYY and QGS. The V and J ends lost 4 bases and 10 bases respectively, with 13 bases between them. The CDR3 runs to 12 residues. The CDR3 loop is CALGVPSRGLIF. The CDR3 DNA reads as TGTGCTCTTGGGGTACCTTCCCGAGGACTCATCTTT.

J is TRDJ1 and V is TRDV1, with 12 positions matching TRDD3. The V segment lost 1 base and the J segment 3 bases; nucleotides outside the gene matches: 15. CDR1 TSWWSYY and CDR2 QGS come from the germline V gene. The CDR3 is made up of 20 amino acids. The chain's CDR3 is CALGEPSSTTGGYLADKLIF. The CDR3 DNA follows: TGTGCTCTTGGGGAACCTTCTTCCACCACTGGGGGATACCTCGCCGATAAACTCATCTTT.

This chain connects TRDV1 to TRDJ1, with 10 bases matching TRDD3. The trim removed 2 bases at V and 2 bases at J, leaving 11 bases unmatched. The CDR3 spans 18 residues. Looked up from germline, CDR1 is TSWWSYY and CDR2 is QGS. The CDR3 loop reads CALGEWTRYWGITDKLIF. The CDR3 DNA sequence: TGTGCTCTTGGGGAATGGACGAGGTACTGGGGGATTACCGATAAACTCATCTTT.

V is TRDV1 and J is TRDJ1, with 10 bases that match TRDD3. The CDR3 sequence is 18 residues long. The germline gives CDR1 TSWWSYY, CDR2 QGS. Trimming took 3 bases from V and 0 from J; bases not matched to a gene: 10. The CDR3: CALGELYWGIQYTDKLIF. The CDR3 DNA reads TGTGCTCTTGGGGAGCTTTACTGGGGGATCCAATACACCGATAAACTCATCTTT.

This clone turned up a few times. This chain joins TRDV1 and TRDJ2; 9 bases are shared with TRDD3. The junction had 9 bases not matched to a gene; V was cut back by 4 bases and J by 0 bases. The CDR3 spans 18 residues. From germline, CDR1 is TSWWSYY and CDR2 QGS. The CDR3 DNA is TGTGCTCTTGGGGGGCGCCTTCTGGGGGATGCTTTGACAGCACAACTCTTCTTT. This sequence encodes CALGGRLLGDALTAQLFF.

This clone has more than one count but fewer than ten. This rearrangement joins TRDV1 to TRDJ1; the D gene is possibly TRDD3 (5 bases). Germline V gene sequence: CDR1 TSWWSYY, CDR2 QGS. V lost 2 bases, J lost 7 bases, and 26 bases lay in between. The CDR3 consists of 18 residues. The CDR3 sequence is CALGERITPLTCTGKLIF. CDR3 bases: TGTGCTCTTGGGGAAAGGATAACACCCCTTACGTGTACTGGTAAACTCATCTTT.

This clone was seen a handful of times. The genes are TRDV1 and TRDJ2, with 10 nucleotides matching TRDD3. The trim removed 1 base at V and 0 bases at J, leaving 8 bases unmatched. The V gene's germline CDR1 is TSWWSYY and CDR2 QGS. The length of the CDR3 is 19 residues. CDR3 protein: CALGEPPTLGDTLTAQLFF. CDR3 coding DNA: TGTGCTCTTGGGGAACCCCCTACGCTGGGGGATACTTTGACAGCACAACTCTTCTTT.

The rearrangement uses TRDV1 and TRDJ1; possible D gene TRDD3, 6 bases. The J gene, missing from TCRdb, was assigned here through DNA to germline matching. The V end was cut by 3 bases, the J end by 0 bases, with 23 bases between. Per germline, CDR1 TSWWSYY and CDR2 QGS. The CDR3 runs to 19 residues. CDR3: CALGDCAGMTPRYTDKLIF. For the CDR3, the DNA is TGTGCTCTTGGGGATTGCGCGGGGATGACTCCCCGGTACACCGATAAACTCATCTTT.

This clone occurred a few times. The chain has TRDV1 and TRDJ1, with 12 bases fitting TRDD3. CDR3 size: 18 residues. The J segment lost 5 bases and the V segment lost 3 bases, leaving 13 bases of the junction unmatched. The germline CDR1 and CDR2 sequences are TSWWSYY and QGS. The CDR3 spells CALGDLPYTGGYQDKLIF. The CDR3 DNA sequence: TGTGCTCTTGGGGACCTTCCTTATACTGGGGGATACCAAGATAAACTCATCTTT.

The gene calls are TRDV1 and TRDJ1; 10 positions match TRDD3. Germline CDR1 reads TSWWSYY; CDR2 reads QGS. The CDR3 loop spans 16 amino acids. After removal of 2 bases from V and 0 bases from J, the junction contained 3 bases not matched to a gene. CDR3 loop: CALGEETGGYTDKLIF. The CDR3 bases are TGTGCTCTTGGGGAAGAGACTGGGGGATACACCGATAAACTCATCTTT.

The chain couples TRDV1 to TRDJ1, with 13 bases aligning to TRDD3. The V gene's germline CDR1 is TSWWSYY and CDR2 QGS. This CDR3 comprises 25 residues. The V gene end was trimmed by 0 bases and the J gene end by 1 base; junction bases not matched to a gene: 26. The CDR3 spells CALGELHALGELLGDTRQVTDKLIF. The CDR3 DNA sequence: TGTGCTCTTGGGGAACTACACGCACTTGGGGAACTACTGGGGGATACGCGCCAAGTCACCGATAAACTCATCTTT.

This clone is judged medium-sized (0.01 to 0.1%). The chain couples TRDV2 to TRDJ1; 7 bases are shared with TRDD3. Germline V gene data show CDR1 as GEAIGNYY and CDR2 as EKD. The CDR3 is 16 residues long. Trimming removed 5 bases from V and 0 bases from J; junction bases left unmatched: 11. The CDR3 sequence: CACAAGGSHYTDKLIF. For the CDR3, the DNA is TGTGCCTGTGCCGCGGGGGGATCCCATTACACCGATAAACTCATCTTT.

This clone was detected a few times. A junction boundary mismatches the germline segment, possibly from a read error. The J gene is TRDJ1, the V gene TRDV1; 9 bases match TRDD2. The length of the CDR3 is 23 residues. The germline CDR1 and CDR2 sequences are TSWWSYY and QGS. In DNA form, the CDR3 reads TGTGCTCTTGGGGAACTTTCGAGGCCTTCCTACGAGGGCTGGGGTCGATGCACCGATAGACTCATCTTT. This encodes CALGELSRPSYEGWGRCTDRLIF.

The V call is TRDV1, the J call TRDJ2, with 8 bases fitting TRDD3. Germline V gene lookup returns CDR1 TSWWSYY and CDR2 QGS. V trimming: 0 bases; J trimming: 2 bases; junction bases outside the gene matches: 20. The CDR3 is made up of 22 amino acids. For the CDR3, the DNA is TGTGCTCTTGGGGAACTAGCAACTACTCGGGCTGGGGATACAGCGTTGACAGCACAACTCTTCTTT. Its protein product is CALGELATTRAGDTALTAQLFF.

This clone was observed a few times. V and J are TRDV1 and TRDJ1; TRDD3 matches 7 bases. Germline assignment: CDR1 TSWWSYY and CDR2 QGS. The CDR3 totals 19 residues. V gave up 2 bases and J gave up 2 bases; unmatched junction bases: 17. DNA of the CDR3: TGTGCTCTTGGGGAAAGAAAAAATACTGGGGATGGGTTGACCGATAAACTCATCTTT. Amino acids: CALGERKNTGDGLTDKLIF.